These T cell receptor beta chains were read from a single sample in a study of blood T cell repertoires in COVID-19. The data were produced by immunoSEQ multiplex PCR, yet TCRdb's version contains in-frame clones alone and is incomplete. The sample records about 250,000 clones, around 86% being singletons. The sequenced sample was PBMCs or T cells enriched from blood (not recorded which). The receptors shown here come from a woman in her fifties or sixties who had recovered from COVID-19. CDR3s include the opening cysteine and the closing phenylalanine or tryptophan.

TRBJ2-1 | TRBV7-3 | CASSPSTGLTNEQFF
TRBJ2-1 | TRBV28 | CATATKSSPYNEQFF
TRBJ2-3 | TRBV27 | CASSPLAGQIRVDTQYF
TRBJ2-2 | TRBV30 | CAWSVRGSDTGELFF
TRBJ2-1 | TRBV27 | CASAFREPSYNEQFF
TRBJ2-7 | TRBV7-2 | CASSADRTPGEQYF
TRBJ2-6 | TRBV6-5 | CASGLADSGANVLTF
TRBJ1-5 | TRBV19 | CASSRGDRLGLQPQHF
TRBJ2-4 | TRBV5-4 | CASSLGVRNIQYF
TRBJ2-3 | TRBV27 | CASISSPGVSDTQYF
TRBJ1-2 | TRBV6-6 | CATRTDGYTF
TRBJ1-6 | TRBV5-1 | CASRPTGSSYNSPLHF
TRBJ1-1 | TRBV2 | CASRTTGMNTEAFF
TRBJ1-6 | TRBV5-1 | CASSLDGGLYNSPLHF
TRBJ2-6 | TRBV29-1 | CSVDMSGANVLTF
TRBJ2-7 | TRBV5-1 | CASRPRAGGSYEQYF
TRBJ2-2 | TRBV9 | CASSLLTGELFF
TRBJ2-3 | TRBV19 | CASRKLGLAGITPDTQYF
TRBJ2-7 | TRBV20-1 | CSAYREGEQYF
TRBJ1-2 | TRBV5-6 | CASSPLQGSIYGYTF
TRBJ2-1 | TRBV7-9 | CASELFGGLYNEQFF
TRBJ2-1 | TRBV10-3 | CAIIPEGQGFHNEQFF
TRBJ2-1 | TRBV7-7 | CASSPSGLPSDEQFF
TRBJ2-5 | TRBV7-9 | CASSTGTSGRQTQYF
TRBJ2-3 | TRBV30 | CAWSVLRLAGGTDTQYF
TRBJ2-1 | TRBV6-5 | CASRTGTSVGNEQFF
TRBJ2-2 | TRBV3-1/TRBV3-2 | CASRKREGDGELFF
TRBJ1-1 | TRBV14 | CASSQDRVGRNTEAFF
TRBJ2-5 | TRBV4-2 | CASSQDRDRGQETQYF
TRBJ2-1 | TRBV3-1/TRBV3-2 | CASSYRRSNEQFF
TRBJ1-5 | TRBV12-5 | CASGLGGTHQPQHF
TRBJ2-7 | TRBV5-1 | CASSLSVEQYF
TRBJ2-7 | TRBV11-3 | CASSLGGTGSYEQYF
TRBJ2-3 | TRBV14 | CASSVPPGQHTDTQYF
TRBJ1-2 | TRBV28 | CASSLIQGYGYTF
TRBJ2-5 | TRBV5-1 | CASSFGQGRGETQYF
TRBJ2-1 | TRBV6-2/TRBV6-3 | CASSLSWNEQFF
TRBJ1-3 | TRBV4-1 | CASSTRQDSPIYF
TRBJ2-3 | TRBV7-3 | CASSLIAGVSTDTQYF
TRBJ2-1 | TRBV18 | CASSPGLVIYNEQFF
TRBJ2-4 | TRBV30 | CAWSPPGTGLAKNIQYF
TRBJ1-5 | TRBV12-3/TRBV12-4 | CASSLALRQPQHF
TRBJ1-2 | TRBV7-9 | CASSTWDRGVGYTF
TRBJ2-7 | TRBV27 | CASSFKVWASVTYEQYF
TRBJ2-7 | TRBV7-9 | CASSLARGEELAYEQYF
TRBJ1-6 | TRBV28 | CASSFWDRGGSPLHF
TRBJ2-5 | TRBV6-4 | CASSDSGGRAVQETQYF
TRBJ2-3 | TRBV7-6 | CASSLVIPSRELGTDTQYF
TRBJ2-1 | TRBV6-2/TRBV6-3 | CASSYSGGGSYNEQFF